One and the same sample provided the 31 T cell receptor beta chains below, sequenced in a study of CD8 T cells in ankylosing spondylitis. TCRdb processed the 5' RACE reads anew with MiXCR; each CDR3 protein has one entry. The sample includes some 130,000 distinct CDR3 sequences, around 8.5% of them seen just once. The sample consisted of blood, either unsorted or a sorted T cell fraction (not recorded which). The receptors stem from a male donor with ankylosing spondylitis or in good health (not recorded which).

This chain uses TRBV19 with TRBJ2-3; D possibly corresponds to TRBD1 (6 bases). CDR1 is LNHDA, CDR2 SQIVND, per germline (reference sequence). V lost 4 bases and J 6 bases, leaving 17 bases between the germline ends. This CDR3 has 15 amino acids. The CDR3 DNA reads TGTGCCAGTAGTACAAAGACAGGTGGGGCTGATACGCAGTATTTT. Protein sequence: CASSTKTGGADTQYF.

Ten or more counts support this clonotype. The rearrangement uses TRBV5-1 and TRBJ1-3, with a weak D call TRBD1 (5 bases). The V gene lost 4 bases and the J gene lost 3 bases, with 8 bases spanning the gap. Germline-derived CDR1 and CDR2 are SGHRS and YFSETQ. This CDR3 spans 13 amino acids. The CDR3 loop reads CASSLTVGNTIYF. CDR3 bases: TGCGCCAGCAGCCTGACAGTTGGAAACACCATATATTTT.

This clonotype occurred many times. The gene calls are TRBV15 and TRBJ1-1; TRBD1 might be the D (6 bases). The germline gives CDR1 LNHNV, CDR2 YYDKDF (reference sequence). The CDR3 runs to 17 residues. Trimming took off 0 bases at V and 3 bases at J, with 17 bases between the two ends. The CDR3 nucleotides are TGTGCCACCAGCAGAGAGGTTCCAGGGGCATGGGACACTGAAGCTTTCTTT. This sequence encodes CATSREVPGAWDTEAFF. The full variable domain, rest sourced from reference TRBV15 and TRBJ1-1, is DAMVIQNPRYQVTQFGKPVTLSCSQTLNHNVMYWYQQKSSQAPKLLFHYYDKDFNNEADTPDNFQSRRPNTSFCFLDIRSPGLGDTAMYLCATSREVPGAWDTEAFFGQGTRLTVV.

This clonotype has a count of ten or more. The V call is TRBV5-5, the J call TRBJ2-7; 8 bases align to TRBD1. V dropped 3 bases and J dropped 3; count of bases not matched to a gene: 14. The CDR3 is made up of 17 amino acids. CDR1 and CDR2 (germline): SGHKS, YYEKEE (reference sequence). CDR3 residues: CASSSLHPDRAYYEQYF. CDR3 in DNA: TGTGCCAGCAGCTCCCTGCACCCGGACAGGGCTTACTACGAGCAGTACTTC.

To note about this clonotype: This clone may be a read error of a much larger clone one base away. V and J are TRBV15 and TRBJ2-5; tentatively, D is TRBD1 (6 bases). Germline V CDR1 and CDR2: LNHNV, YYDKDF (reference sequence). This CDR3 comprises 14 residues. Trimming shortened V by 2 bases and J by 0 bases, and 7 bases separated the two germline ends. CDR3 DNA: TGTGCCACCAGCAGATACAGGGACCAAGAGACCCAGTACTTC. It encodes CATSRYRDQETQYF.

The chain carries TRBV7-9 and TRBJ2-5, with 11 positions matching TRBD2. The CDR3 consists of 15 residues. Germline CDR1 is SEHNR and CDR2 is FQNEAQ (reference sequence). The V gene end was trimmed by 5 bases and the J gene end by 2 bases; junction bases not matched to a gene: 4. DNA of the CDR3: TGTGCCAGCAGCCCGGGACTAGCGGCACAAGAGACCCAGTACTTC. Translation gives CASSPGLAAQETQYF.

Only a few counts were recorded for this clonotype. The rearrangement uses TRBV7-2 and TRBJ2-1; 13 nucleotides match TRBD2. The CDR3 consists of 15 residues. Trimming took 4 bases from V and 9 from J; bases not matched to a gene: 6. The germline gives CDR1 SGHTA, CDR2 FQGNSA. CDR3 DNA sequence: TGTGCCAGCAGCTCTACTAGCGGGAGGGGGGGTGAGCAGTTCTTC. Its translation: CASSSTSGRGGEQFF.

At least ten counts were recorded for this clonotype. The CDR3 protein is CSARGGISTGELFF. CDR3 in DNA: TGCAGTGCTAGAGGGGGGATTTCCACCGGGGAGCTGTTTTTT. V is TRBV20-1 and J is TRBJ2-2; either TRBD1 or TRBD2 may supply D (5 bases each). V was shortened by 1 base and J by 4 bases, with 10 bases between the two germline ends. Per germline, CDR1 DFQATT and CDR2 SNEGSKA (reference sequence). This CDR3 comprises 14 residues.

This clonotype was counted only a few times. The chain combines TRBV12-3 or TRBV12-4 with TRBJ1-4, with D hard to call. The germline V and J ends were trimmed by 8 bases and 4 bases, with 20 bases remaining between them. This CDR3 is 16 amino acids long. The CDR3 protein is CASVPGKSIGNEKLFF. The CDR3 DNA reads TGTGCCAGCGTTCCGGGGAAGAGTATTGGTAATGAAAAACTGTTTTTT.

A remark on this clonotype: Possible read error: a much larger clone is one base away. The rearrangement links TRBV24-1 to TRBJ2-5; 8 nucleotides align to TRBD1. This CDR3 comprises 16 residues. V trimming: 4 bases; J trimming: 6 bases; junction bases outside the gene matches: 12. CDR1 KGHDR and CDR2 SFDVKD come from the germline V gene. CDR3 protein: CATSEGGQGRKKTQYF. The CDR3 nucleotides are TGTGCCACCAGTGAGGGCGGACAGGGCCGGAAAAAGACCCAGTACTTC.

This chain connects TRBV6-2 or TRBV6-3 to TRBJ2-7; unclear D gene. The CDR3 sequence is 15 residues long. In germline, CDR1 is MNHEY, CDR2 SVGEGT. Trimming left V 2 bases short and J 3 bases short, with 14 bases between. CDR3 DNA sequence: TGTGCCAGCAGTTACGCGCGCGACACAAACTACGAGCAGTACTTC. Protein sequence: CASSYARDTNYEQYF.

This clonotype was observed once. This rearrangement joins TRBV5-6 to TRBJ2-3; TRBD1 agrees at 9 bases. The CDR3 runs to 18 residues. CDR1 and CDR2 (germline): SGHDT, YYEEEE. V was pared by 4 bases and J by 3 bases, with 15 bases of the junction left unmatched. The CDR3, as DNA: TGTGCCAGCAGCAAAACGTCGGGACAGGGATCCATTACAGATACGCAGTATTTT. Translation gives CASSKTSGQGSITDTQYF.

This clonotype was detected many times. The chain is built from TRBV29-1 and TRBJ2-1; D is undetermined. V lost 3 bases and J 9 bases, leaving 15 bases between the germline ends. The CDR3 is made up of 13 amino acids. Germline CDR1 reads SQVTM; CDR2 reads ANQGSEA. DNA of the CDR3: TGCAGCGTTGAGGACGGCGTCACGTTTGAGCAGTTCTTC. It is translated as CSVEDGVTFEQFF.

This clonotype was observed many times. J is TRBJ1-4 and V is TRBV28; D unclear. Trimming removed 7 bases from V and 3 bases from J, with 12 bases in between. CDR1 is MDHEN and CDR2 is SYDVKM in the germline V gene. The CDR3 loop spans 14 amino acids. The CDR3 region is CASNGAGANEKLFF. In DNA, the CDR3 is TGTGCCAGCAATGGCGCCGGGGCTAATGAAAAACTGTTTTTT.

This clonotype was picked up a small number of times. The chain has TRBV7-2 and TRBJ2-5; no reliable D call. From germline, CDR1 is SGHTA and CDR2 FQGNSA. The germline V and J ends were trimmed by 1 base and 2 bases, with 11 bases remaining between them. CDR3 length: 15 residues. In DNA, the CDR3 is TGTGCCAGCAGCTTAGGCAGAAACCCACAAGAGACCCAGTACTTC. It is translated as CASSLGRNPQETQYF.

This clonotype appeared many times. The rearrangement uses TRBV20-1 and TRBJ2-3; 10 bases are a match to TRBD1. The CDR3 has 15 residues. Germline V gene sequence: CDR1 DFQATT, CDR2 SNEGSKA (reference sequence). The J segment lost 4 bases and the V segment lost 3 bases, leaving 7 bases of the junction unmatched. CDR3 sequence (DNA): TGCAGTGCTAGTCCGGGGGACAGGGGCTCAGATACGCAGTATTTT. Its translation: CSASPGDRGSDTQYF.

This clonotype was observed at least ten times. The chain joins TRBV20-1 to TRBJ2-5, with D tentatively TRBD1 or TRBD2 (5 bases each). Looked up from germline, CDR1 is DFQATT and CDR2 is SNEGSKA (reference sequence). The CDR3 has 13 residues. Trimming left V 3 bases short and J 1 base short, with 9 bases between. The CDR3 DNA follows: TGCAGTGCTAGCGGGACCCGCCAAGAGACCCAGTACTTC. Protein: CSASGTRQETQYF.

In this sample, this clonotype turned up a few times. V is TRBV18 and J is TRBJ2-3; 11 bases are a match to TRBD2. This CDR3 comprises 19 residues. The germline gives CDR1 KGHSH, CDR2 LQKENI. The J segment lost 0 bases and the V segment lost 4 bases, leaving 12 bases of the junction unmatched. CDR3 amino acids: CASSRMGLAEDASTDTQYF. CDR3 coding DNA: TGTGCCAGCTCACGAATGGGACTAGCGGAGGATGCTAGCACAGATACGCAGTATTTT.

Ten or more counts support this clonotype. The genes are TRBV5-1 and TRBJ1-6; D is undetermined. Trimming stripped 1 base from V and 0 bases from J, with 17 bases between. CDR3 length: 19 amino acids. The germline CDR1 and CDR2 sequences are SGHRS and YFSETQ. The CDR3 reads CASSLKLQQESSYNSPLHF. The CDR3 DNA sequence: TGCGCCAGCAGCTTGAAGTTACAGCAGGAGAGCTCCTATAATTCACCCCTCCACTTT. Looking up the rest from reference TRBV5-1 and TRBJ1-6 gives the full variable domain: KAGVTQTPRYLIKTRGQQVTLSCSPISGHRSVSWYQQTPGQGLQFLFEYFSETQRNKGNFPGRFSGRQFSNSRSEMNVSTLELGDSALYLCASSLKLQQESSYNSPLHFGNGTRLTVT.

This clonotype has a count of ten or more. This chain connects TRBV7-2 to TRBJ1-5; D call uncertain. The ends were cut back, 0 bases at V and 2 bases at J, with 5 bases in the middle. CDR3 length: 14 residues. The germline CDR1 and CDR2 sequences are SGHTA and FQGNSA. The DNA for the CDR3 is TGTGCCAGCAGCTTAGCTAACGGCAATCAGCCCCAGCATTTT. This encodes CASSLANGNQPQHF.

The CDR3 reads CASSLVAGGPSYEQFF. Written as DNA, the CDR3 is TGTGCCAGCAGCTTGGTGGCGGGAGGGCCCTCGTATGAGCAGTTCTTC. This chain links TRBV5-4 with TRBJ2-1; 9 positions match TRBD2. V was clipped by 0 bases and J by 8 bases; unmatched bases: 9. Germline V gene lookup returns CDR1 SGHNT and CDR2 YYREEE (reference sequence). The CDR3 contains 16 residues.

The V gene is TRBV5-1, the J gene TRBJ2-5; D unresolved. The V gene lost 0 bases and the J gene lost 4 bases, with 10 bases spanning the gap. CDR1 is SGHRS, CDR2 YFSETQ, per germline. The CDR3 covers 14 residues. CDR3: CASSLEPAGETQYF. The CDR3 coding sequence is TGCGCCAGCAGCTTGGAACCAGCAGGAGAGACCCAGTACTTC. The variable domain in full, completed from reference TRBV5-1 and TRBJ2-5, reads KAGVTQTPRYLIKTRGQQVTLSCSPISGHRSVSWYQQTPGQGLQFLFEYFSETQRNKGNFPGRFSGRQFSNSRSEMNVSTLELGDSALYLCASSLEPAGETQYFGPGTRLLVL.

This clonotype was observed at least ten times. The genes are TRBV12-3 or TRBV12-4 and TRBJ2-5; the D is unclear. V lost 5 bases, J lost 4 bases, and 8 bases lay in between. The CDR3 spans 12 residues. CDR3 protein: CASSQSRETQYF. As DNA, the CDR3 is TGTGCCAGCAGTCAATCCCGAGAGACCCAGTACTTC.

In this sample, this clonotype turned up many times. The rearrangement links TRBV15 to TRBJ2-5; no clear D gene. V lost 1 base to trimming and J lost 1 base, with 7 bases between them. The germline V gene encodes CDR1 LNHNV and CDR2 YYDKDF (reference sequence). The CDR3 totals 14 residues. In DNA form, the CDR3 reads TGTGCCACCAGCAGAGGCAGGAGCCAAGAGACCCAGTACTTC. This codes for CATSRGRSQETQYF.

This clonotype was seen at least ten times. The CDR3 spells CASSQYPGQETQYF. The CDR3 nucleotides read TGTGCCAGCAGTCAGTACCCGGGTCAAGAGACCCAGTACTTC. V is TRBV7-2 and J is TRBJ2-5; no reliable D call. In germline, CDR1 is SGHTA, CDR2 FQGNSA. V was cut by 6 bases and J by 2 bases, with 13 bases left in between. The CDR3 contains 14 residues.

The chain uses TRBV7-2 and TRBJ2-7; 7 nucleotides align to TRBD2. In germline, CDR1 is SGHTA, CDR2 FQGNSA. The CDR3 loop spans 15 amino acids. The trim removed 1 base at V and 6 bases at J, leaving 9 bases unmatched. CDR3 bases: TGTGCCAGCAGCTTAGAGGGACTATCTGGGATCGAGCAGTACTTC. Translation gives CASSLEGLSGIEQYF.

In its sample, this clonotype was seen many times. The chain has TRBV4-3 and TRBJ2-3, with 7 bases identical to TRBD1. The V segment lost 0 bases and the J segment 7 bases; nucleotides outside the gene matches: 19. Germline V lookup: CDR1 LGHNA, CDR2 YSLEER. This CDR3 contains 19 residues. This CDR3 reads CASSQDRTGYIPTTNTQYF. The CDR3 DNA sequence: TGCGCCAGCAGCCAAGACAGGACAGGCTACATCCCCACCACGAATACGCAGTATTTT.

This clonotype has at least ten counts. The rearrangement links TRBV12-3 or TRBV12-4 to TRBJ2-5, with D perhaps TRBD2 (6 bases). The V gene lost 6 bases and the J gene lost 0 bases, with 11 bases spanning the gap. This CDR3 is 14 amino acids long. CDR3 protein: CASSFSSDQETQYF. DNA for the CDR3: TGTGCCAGCAGCTTCTCTAGCGACCAAGAGACCCAGTACTTC.

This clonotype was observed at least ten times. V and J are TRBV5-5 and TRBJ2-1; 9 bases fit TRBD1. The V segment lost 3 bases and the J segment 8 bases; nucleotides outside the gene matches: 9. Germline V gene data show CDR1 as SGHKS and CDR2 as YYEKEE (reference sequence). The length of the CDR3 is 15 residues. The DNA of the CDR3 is TGTGCCAGCAGCTCGCATGGGACAGGGAAAGATGAGCAGTTCTTC. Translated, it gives CASSSHGTGKDEQFF.

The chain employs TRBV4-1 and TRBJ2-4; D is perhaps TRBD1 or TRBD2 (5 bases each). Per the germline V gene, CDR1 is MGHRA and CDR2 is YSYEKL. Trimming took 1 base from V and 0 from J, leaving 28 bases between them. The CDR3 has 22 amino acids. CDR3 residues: CASSQAGRWRGTWELAKNIQYF. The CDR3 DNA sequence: TGCGCCAGCAGCCAAGCGGGCCGTTGGAGAGGGACCTGGGAATTAGCCAAAAACATTCAGTACTTC.

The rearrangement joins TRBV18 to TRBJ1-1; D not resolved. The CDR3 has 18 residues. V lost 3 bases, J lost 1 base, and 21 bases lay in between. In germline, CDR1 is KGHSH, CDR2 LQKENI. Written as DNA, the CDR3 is TGTGCCAGCTCACCGTGGGGAGGTGCCAACGAGAAGAACACTGAAGCTTTCTTT. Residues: CASSPWGGANEKNTEAFF. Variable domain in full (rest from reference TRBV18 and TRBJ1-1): NAGVMQNPRHLVRRRGQEARLRCSPMKGHSHVYWYRQLPEEGLKFMVYLQKENIIDESGMPKERFSAEFPKEGPSILRIQQVVRGDSAAYFCASSPWGGANEKNTEAFFGQGTRLTVV.